The 9 T cell receptor beta chains in this list originate from one sample, sequenced in a study of shared clonotypes between healthy human individuals. Sequenced by immunoSEQ multiplex PCR; TCRdb stores in-frame clones only, minus some. Among about 2.3 million clones listed, roughly 90% were seen once. Source material: naive CD4+ T cells from PBMCs. Subset denoted: CD45RA+ positively selected. The receptors originated from a man aged 18 to 30 in good health. Some clones in this sample may be carry-over from other donors' samples.

The chain recombines TRBV5-8 with TRBJ2-7; possibly TRBD2 for D (5 bases). The CDR3 totals 15 residues. V lost 0 bases to trimming and J lost 2 bases, with 12 bases between them. Germline assignment: CDR1 SGHTS and CDR2 YDEGEE. CDR3 DNA sequence: TGTGCCAGCAGCTTGGGCCTCACCGGGACCTACGAGCAGTACTTC. Encoded protein: CASSLGLTGTYEQYF.

The rearrangement joins TRBV6-1 to TRBJ1-2, with 8 bases aligning to TRBD1. Losses at the gene ends were 5 bases for V and 8 bases for J; bases not matched to a gene: 10. The CDR3 totals 14 residues. Per the germline V gene, CDR1 is MNHNS and CDR2 is SASEGT. CDR3 sequence (DNA): TGTGCCAGCAGTCCATCAGGGGGCGCCGGAGGCTACACCTTC. This codes for CASSPSGGAGGYTF.

The chain recombines TRBV7-3 with TRBJ2-1; D not certain. The CDR3 loop spans 15 amino acids. CDR1 and CDR2 (germline): SGHTA, FQGTGA. V gave up 8 bases and J gave up 0 bases, with 14 bases separating them. CDR3 nucleotide sequence: TGTGCCAGCTCCGCTGCGCGGAGCTCCTACAATGAGCAGTTCTTC. Its translation is CASSAARSSYNEQFF.

DNA for the CDR3: TGCGCCAGCAGCACCTTCCTAGCGGGAGGACAAGAGACCCAGTACTTC. This encodes CASSTFLAGGQETQYF. The rearrangement joins TRBV5-1 to TRBJ2-5, with 11 bases matching TRBD2. Per germline, CDR1 SGHRS and CDR2 YFSETQ. With 4 bases clipped from V and 2 bases from J, the junction kept 7 bases outside the gene matches. This CDR3 has 16 residues.

This rearrangement joins TRBV11-2 to TRBJ2-7; D is undetermined. This CDR3 is built from 14 residues. V was clipped by 1 base and J by 2 bases, with 9 bases between them. CDR1 is SGHAT and CDR2 is FQNNGV in the germline V gene. The CDR3 DNA reads as TGTGCCAGCAGCTTAGTTGCGCCGGCCTACGAGCAGTACTTC. As protein: CASSLVAPAYEQYF. The full variable domain, its missing parts supplied by reference TRBV11-2 and TRBJ2-7, is EAGVAQSPRYKIIEKRQSVAFWCNPISGHATLYWYQQILGQGPKLLIQFQNNGVVDDSQLPKDRFSAERLKGVDSTLKIQPAKLEDSAVYLCASSLVAPAYEQYFGPGTRLTVT.

The chain links TRBV6-5 to TRBJ1-3; D gene unclear. Trimming removed 6 bases at V and 0 bases at J, with 9 bases between. Germline V gives CDR1 MNHEY, CDR2 SVGAGI. The CDR3 loop spans 14 amino acids. DNA for the CDR3: TGTGCCAGCAGCCTTGTCTCCTCTGGAAACACCATATATTTT. This gives the protein CASSLVSSGNTIYF.

The V call is TRBV25-1, the J call TRBJ2-7; D is uncertain. V was shortened by 4 bases and J by 9 bases, with 10 bases between the two germline ends. Germline V gene lookup returns CDR1 MGHDK and CDR2 SYGVNS. There are 11 residues in the CDR3. CDR3: CASSVSSRQYF. CDR3 bases: TGTGCCAGCAGTGTCTCCTCGCGGCAGTACTTC.

The rearrangement uses TRBV18 and TRBJ2-1; TRBD2 agrees at 15 bases. Germline lookup yields CDR1 KGHSH and CDR2 LQKENI. The CDR3 consists of 13 residues. V dropped 11 bases and J dropped 6; count of bases not matched to a gene: 2. The CDR3: CAGTSGGSNEQFF. The CDR3 DNA reads as TGTGCCGGGACTAGCGGGGGGAGCAATGAGCAGTTCTTC.

The chain employs TRBV6-6 and TRBJ2-7, with 13 bases identical to TRBD2. Germline assignment: CDR1 MNHNY and CDR2 SVGAGI (reference sequence). The CDR3 is 15 amino acids. V shed 2 bases and J 10 bases; nucleotides not matched to a gene: 8. CDR3 residues: CASSYGTSGTLGQYF. CDR3 nucleotide sequence: TGTGCCAGCAGTTACGGGACTAGCGGGACGCTGGGACAGTACTTC.